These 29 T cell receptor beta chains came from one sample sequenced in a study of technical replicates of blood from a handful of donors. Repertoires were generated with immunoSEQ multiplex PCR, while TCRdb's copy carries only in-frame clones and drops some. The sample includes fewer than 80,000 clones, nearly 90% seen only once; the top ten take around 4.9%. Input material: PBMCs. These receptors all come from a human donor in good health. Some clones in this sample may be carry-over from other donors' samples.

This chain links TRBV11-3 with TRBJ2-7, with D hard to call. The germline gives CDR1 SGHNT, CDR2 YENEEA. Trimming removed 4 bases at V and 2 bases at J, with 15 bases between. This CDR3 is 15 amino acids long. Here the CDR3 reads CASSSEKTRTYEQYF. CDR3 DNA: TGTGCCAGCAGCTCGGAGAAAACTCGCACCTACGAGCAGTACTTC.

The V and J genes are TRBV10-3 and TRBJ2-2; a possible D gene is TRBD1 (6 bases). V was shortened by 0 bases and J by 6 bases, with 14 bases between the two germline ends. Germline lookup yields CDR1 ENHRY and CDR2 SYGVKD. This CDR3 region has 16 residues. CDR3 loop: CAISESTGQNPGELFF. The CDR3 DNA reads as TGTGCCATCAGTGAGTCGACGGGACAAAATCCCGGGGAGCTGTTTTTT.

This chain's CDR3 is CASSQEVLAPGELFF. CDR3 coding DNA: TGTGCCAGCAGCCAAGAAGTACTAGCGCCCGGGGAGCTGTTTTTT. The rearrangement links TRBV4-2 to TRBJ2-2, with TRBD2 matching over 7 bases. The CDR3 is 15 residues long. Trimming cost V 0 bases and J 6 bases; bases outside gene matches: 4. Germline V gives CDR1 LGHNA, CDR2 YNFKEQ.

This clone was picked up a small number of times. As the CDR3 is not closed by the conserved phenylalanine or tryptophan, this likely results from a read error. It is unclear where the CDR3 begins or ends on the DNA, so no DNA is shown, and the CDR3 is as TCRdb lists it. Here the CDR3 reads CSALEQGDC. V is TRBV20-1 and J is TRBJ1-1; the tabulated D call, TRBD1, remains unverified against the DNA. Germline assignment: CDR1 DFQATT and CDR2 SNEGSKA (reference sequence). Inclusive of both ends, the CDR3 amounts to 9 amino acids.

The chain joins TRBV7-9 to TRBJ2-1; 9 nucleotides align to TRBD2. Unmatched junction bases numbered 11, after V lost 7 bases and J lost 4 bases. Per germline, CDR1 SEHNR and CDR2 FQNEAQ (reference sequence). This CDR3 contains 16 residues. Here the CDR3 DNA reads TGTGCCAGCACCCGCGGGGGGGCGGGAGGATACAATGAGCAGTTCTTC. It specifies CASTRGGAGGYNEQFF.

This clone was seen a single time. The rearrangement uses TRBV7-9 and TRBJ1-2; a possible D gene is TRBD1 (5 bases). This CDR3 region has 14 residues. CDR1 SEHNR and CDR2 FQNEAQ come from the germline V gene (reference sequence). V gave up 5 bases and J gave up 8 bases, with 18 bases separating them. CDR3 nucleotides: TGTGCCAGCAGCCAACGCCCGGGGGGTTGGGGCTACACCTTC. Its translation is CASSQRPGGWGYTF.

CDR3 region: CASSTQDSSYNSPLHF. As DNA, the CDR3 is TGCGCCAGCAGCACACAGGATAGCTCCTATAATTCACCCCTCCACTTT. This chain uses TRBV4-1 with TRBJ1-6; tentatively, D is TRBD1 (5 bases). Germline lookup yields CDR1 MGHRA and CDR2 YSYEKL. Trimming took 5 bases from V and 0 from J, leaving 11 bases between them. The CDR3 has 16 residues.

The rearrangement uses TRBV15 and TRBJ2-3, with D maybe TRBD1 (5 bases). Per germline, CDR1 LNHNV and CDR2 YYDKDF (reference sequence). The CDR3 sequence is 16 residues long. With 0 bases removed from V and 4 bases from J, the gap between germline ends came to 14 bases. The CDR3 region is CATSRDIKGVPDTQYF. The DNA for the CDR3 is TGTGCCACCAGCAGAGATATTAAAGGGGTACCAGATACGCAGTATTTT. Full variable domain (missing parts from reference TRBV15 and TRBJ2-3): DAMVIQNPRYQVTQFGKPVTLSCSQTLNHNVMYWYQQKSSQAPKLLFHYYDKDFNNEADTPDNFQSRRPNTSFCFLDIRSPGLGDTAMYLCATSRDIKGVPDTQYFGPGTRLTVL.

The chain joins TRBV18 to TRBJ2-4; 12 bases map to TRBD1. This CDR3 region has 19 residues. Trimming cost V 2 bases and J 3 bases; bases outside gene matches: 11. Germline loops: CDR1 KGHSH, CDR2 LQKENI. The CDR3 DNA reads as TGTGCCAGCTCACCAGTGGGGACAGGGGGCGGATTGGACAAAAACATTCAGTACTTC. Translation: CASSPVGTGGGLDKNIQYF.

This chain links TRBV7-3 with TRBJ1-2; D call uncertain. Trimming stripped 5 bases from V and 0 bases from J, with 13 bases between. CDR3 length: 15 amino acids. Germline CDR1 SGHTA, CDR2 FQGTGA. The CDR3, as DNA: TGTGCCAGCAGCCGAAGGCCAGGATCTAACTATGGCTACACCTTC. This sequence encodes CASSRRPGSNYGYTF.

CDR3 nucleotide sequence: TGTGCCACCAGCAGAGAAGGGGGGCGGGAGGGGGCTCGGGAGCAGTACTTC. Protein: CATSREGGREGAREQYF. V gene TRBV15 combines with J gene TRBJ2-7; the match to TRBD2 covers 9 bases. Unmatched junction bases numbered 13, after V lost 0 bases and J lost 7 bases. The V gene's germline CDR1 is LNHNV and CDR2 YYDKDF (reference sequence). The CDR3 spans 17 residues.

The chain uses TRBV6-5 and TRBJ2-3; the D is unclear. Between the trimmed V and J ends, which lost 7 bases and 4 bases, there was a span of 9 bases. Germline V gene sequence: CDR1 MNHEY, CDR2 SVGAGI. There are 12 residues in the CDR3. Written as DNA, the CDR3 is TGTGCCAGCACCAACACCGCAGATACGCAGTATTTT. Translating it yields CASTNTADTQYF.

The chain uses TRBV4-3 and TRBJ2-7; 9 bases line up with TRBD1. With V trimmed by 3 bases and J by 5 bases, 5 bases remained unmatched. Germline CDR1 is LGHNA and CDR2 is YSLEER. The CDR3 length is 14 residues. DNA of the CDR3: TGCGCCAGCAGCCATACAGGGGGCCAGGACGAGCAGTACTTC. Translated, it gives CASSHTGGQDEQYF.

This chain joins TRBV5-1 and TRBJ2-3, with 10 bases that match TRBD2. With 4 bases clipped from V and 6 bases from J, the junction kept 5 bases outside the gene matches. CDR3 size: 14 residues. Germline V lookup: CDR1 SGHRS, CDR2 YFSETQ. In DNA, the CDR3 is TGCGCCAGCAGCGATCTAGCGGGAGTTGATACGCAGTATTTT. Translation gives CASSDLAGVDTQYF.

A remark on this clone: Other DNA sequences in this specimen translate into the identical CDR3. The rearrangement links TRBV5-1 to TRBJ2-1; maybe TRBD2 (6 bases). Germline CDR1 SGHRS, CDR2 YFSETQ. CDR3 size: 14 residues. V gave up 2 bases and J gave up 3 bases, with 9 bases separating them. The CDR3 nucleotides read TGCGCCAGCAGCTTCTCCGGGAGCTACAATGAGCAGTTCTTC. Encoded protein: CASSFSGSYNEQFF.

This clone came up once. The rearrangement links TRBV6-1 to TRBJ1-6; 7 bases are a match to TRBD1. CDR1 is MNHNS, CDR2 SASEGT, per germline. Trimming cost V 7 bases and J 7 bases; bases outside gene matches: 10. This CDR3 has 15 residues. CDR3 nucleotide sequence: TGTGCCAGCACCCAAGACAGGGCCCAAAATTCACCCCTCCACTTT. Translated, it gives CASTQDRAQNSPLHF.

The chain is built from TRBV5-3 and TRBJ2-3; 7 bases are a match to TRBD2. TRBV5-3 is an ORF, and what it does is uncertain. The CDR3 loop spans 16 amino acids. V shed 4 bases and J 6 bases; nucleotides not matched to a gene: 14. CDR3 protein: CARSIPGLVVNDTQYF. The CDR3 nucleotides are TGTGCCAGAAGCATACCCGGACTAGTTGTGAACGATACGCAGTATTTT.

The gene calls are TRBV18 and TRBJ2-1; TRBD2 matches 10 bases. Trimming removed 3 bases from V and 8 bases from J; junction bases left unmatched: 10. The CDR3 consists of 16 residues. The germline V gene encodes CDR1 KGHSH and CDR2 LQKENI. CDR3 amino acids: CASSPGGLAGVDEQFF. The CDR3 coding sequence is TGTGCCAGCTCACCCGGCGGGCTAGCGGGAGTCGATGAGCAGTTCTTC.

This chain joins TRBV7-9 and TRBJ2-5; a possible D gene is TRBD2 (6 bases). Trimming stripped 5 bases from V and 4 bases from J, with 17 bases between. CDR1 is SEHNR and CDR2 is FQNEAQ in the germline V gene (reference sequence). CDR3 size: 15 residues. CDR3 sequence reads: CASSPRGLALETQYF. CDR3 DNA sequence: TGTGCCAGCAGCCCCCGGGGTCTAGCGCTAGAGACCCAGTACTTC.

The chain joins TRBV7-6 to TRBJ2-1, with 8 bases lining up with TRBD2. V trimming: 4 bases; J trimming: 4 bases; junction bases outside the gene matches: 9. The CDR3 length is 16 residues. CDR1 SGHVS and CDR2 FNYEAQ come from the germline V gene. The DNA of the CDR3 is TGTGCCAGCAGCTACCTTGGCGGGGGGTCATACAATGAGCAGTTCTTC. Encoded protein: CASSYLGGGSYNEQFF.

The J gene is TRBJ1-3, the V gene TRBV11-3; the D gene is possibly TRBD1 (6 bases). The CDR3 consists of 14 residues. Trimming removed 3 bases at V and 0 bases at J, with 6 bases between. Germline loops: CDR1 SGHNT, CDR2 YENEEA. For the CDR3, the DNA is TGTGCCAGCAGCTTGGACAGCTCTGGAAACACCATATATTTT. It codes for CASSLDSSGNTIYF.

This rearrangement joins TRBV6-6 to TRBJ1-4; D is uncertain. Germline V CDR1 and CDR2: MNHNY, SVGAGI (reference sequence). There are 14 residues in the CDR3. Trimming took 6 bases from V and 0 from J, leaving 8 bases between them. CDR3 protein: CASRPLATNEKLFF. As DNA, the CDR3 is TGTGCCAGCAGACCACTAGCAACTAATGAAAAACTGTTTTTT.

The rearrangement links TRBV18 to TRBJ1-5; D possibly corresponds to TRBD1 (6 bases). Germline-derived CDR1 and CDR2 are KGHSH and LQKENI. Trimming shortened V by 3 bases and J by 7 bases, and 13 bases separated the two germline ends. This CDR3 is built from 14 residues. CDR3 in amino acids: CASSPQHRVQPQHF. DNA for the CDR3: TGTGCCAGCTCACCGCAACACAGGGTCCAGCCCCAGCATTTT.

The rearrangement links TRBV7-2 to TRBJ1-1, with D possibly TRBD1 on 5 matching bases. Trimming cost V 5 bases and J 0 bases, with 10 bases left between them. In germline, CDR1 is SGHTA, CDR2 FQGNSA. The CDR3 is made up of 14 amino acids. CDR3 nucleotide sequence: TGTGCCAGCAGCGGGGGGATCATGAACACTGAAGCTTTCTTT. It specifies CASSGGIMNTEAFF.

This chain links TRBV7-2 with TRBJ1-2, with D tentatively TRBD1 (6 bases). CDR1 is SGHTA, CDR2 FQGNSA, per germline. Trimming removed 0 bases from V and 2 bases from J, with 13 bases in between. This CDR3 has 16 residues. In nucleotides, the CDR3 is TGTGCCAGCAGCTTAGCCCTCAGGGGAAACAACTATGGCTACACCTTC. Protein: CASSLALRGNNYGYTF. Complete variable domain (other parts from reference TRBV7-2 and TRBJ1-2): GAGVSQSPSNKVTEKGKDVELRCDPISGHTALYWYRQSLGQGLEFLIYFQGNSAPDKSGLPSDRFSAERTGGSVSTLTIQRTQQEDSAVYLCASSLALRGNNYGYTFGSGTRLTVV.

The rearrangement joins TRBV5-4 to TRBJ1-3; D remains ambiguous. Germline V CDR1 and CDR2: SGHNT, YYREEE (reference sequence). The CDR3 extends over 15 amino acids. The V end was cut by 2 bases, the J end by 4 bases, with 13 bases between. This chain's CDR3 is CASSFRQSAGNTIYF. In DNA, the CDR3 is TGTGCCAGCAGCTTCAGGCAGTCGGCCGGAAACACCATATATTTT.

This chain's CDR3 is CASSQGVGNTGELFF. The DNA for the CDR3 is TGCGCCAGCAGCCAAGGGGTGGGAAACACCGGGGAGCTGTTTTTT. The chain combines TRBV5-1 with TRBJ2-2; D might be TRBD1 (5 bases). Germline V gives CDR1 SGHRS, CDR2 YFSETQ. The CDR3 contains 15 residues. V was trimmed by 4 bases and J by 2 bases, leaving 12 bases between them. Supplemented by reference TRBV5-1 and TRBJ2-2, the full variable domain reads KAGVTQTPRYLIKTRGQQVTLSCSPISGHRSVSWYQQTPGQGLQFLFEYFSETQRNKGNFPGRFSGRQFSNSRSEMNVSTLELGDSALYLCASSQGVGNTGELFFGEGSRLTVL.

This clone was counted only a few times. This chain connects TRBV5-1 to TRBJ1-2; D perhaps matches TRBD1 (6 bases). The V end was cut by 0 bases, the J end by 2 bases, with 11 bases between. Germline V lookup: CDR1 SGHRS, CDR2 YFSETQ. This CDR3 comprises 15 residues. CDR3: CASSLDDRRNYGYTF. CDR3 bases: TGCGCCAGCAGCTTGGACGACAGGAGGAACTATGGCTACACCTTC. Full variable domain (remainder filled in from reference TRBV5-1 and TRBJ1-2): KAGVTQTPRYLIKTRGQQVTLSCSPISGHRSVSWYQQTPGQGLQFLFEYFSETQRNKGNFPGRFSGRQFSNSRSEMNVSTLELGDSALYLCASSLDDRRNYGYTFGSGTRLTVV.

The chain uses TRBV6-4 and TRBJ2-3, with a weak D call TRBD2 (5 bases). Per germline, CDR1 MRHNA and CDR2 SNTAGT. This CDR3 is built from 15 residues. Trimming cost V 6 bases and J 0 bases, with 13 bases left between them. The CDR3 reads CASRAGVSSTDTQYF. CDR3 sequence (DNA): TGTGCCAGCAGGGCCGGGGTTTCTAGCACAGATACGCAGTATTTT.